The clone carrying this T cell receptor beta chain was detected many times. The data were taken from a study of Graves' ophthalmopathy and Graves' hyperthyroidism. RNA served as the template for amplifying TCR beta CDR3 regions. HTBI primers primed a first-round RT-PCR, and a second-round multiplex PCR followed. Each CDR3 protein gets one entry after TCRdb re-called the multiplex PCR reads with MiXCR. This table has about 410,000 distinct CDR3 sequences, around 18% appearing once. The V gene's germline CDR1 is LGHNA and CDR2 YSLEER. V was clipped by 4 bases and J by 0 bases; unmatched bases: 10. The CDR3 is made up of 17 amino acids. Moderate-to-severe activity, with CAS ≥3, NOSPECS ≥4 and duration under 3 months, characterized the donors with ophthalmopathy.

This TCR derives from a young woman with Graves' ophthalmopathy. Sequenced material: peripheral blood. The chain employs TRBV4-3 and TRBJ2-7; 9 bases map to TRBD2. In DNA form, the CDR3 reads TGCGCCAGCAGCCCGAAAGGTAGCGGGAGCCCCTCCTACGAGCAGTACTTC. Encoded protein: CASSPKGSGSPSYEQYF.